The following is a TCR beta chain sequence with its context. What this receptor recognizes is not known. Base qualities are missing; no much larger clone stands one base away. This record comes from a study of blood T cell repertoires in COVID-19 (dated by TCRdb to the early 2020s). The study in broad terms: Collaborator samples came from the United States, Italy and Spain and covered acute and convalescent phases of COVID-19. The material from the prospective study consisted of cDNA or gDNA derived from T cells, B-cell-depleted T cells, or PBMCs. Subjects who had been exposed to COVID-19, were actively infected with it, or had recovered from it provided the deeply sampled blood TCRbeta repertoires that made up the dataset. The repertoires were released in a freely available public database intended as a resource for research on the immune response to SARS-CoV-2. The samples were drawn from two sources: the first 160 participants of the ongoing ImmuneRACE study, and 950 to 1,500 subjects contributed by 6 global collaborators. The sample metadata nearly always contained a de-identified subject ID, COVID-19 status, age in years and sex. Where HLA class I and class II types were available, the types were taken from metadata supplied by the sample provider, not from assay-based typing. Study-level results and caveats: How much clinical and demographic metadata was included differed by source and by participant, and the metadata was provided uncurated.

Counted from cysteine to phenylalanine, this CDR3 has 18 amino acids. Just the 54-base CDR3 DNA is kept, in frame starting at base 1. CDR1 and CDR2, per the germline V gene, are SGHAT and FQNNGV. Trimming at the junction amounts to 0 bases on V and 4 bases on J, and the germline ends lie 19 bases apart. A second Seattle source provided samples from volunteer blood donors who had recovered from COVID-19. Each collaborating institution followed its own protocols to collect whole blood in K2EDTA tubes. For TCRbeta analysis, collaborators shipped samples as frozen whole blood, isolated PBMCs, or DNA extracted from either of those sample types. TCRbeta CDR3 regions were amplified from genomic DNA by means of the immunoSEQ Assay, a bias-controlled multiplex PCR. As for the original processing: The number of nucleated cells in each sample was estimated from the amplification of reference gene primers within the assay. To quantify the absolute abundance of each unique TCRbeta CDR3 rearrangement, sequence reads were collapsed and filtered. For each sample, productive Simpson clonality was calculated as the square root of Simpson's diversity index across productive rearrangements. In TCRdb, the immuneACCESS table is reduced to in-frame sequences with V and J assigned. These tables do not hold every clone; where another copy was compared, an unresolved V gene accounts for under half, and the others remain unexplained. For V, J and clone size, that table is used; D and trimming come from the DNA. This sample comprises approximately 170,000 clones, 88% of them detected only once. The ten top clones hold 2% to 2.5% of the sample.

Material: peripheral blood. The rearrangement combines TRBV11-2 with TRBJ1-3, with a weak D call of TRBD1 (6 bases match). This receptor was obtained from a man in his forties or fifties who had recovered from COVID-19. The CDR3 protein: CASSLDPGGRGKGNTIYF. The DNA sequence is TGTGCCAGCAGCTTAGATCCCGGAGGCAGGGGCAAGGGAAACACCATATATTTT.